This T cell receptor beta chain was identified during a study of breast tumors, draining lymph nodes, adjacent tissues. General observations from the study: Tumor T cell lymph node origin was a supported hypothesis, not proven. Luminal-like breast cancer showed significantly greater tumor-nontumor repertoire similarity than basal-like breast cancer did. Tumor TCR diversity was below lymph nodes but above nontumor tissue. Data fit most tumor T cells coming from lymph node, expanding in tumor.

CDR3 length: 14 amino acids. Germline-derived CDR1 and CDR2 are SGHRS and YFSETQ. V lost 5 bases to trimming and J lost 1 base, with 12 bases between them. The lymph nodes were axillary draining lymph nodes from breast cancer patients. TCRdb re-analysed the multiplex PCR reads in MiXCR, keeping a single row per CDR3 protein. The table shows about 200,000 distinct CDR3 sequences, with over 25% occurring only once. This clonotype was detected only once. What it recognizes is unknown. The sample was axillary lymph node tissue. The receptor comes from a female donor with breast cancer. Some clones in this sample may be carry-over from other donors' samples. The chain has TRBV5-1 and TRBJ1-1, with D tentatively TRBD1 (6 bases). The CDR3 loop is CASRQGDRNTEAFF. The CDR3 DNA is TGCGCCAGCAGACAGGGAGATCGGAACACTGAAGCTTTCTTT.